This entry concerns a single T cell receptor (beta chain). The sample originates from a study of blood T cell repertoires in COVID-19. About the research overall: COVID-19 samples collected from the United States, Italy and Spain covered acute and convalescent phases. T cells, B-cell-depleted T cells, or PBMCs supplied cDNA or gDNA.

Profiled with immunoSEQ multiplex PCR; TCRdb holds only in-frame clones, not every one. This table has roughly 160,000 clones, about nine tenths appearing once. During active infection, Seattle patients enrolled and were then monitored through disease. Trimming took off 4 bases at V and 2 bases at J, with 10 bases between the two ends. CDR1 and CDR2 (germline): SGHRS, YFSETQ. The length of the CDR3 is 13 residues. Sequenced sample: peripheral blood. The rearrangement links TRBV5-1 to TRBJ2-7; D not resolved. This receptor was obtained from a man between 18 and 29 years old with COVID-19, enrolled during active disease. CDR3 in DNA: TGCGCCAGCAGCCGGAGACCCCCCTACGAGCAGTACTTC. It yields the protein CASSRRPPYEQYF.